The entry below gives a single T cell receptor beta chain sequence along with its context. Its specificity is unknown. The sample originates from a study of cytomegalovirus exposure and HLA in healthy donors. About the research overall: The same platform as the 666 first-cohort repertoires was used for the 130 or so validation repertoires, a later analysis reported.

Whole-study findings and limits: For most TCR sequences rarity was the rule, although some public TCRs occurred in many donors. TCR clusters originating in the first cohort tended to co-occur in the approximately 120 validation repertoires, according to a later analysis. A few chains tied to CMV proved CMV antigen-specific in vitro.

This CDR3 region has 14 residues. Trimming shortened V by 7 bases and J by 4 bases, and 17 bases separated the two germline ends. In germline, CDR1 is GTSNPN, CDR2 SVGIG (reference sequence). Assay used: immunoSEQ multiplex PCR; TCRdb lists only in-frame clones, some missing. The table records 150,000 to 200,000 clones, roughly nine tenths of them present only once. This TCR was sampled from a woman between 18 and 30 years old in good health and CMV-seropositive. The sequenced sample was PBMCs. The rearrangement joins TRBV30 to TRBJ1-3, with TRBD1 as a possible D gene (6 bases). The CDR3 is CASQGPEVGNTIYF. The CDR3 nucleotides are TGTGCCTCGCAGGGGCCCGAGGTAGGAAACACCATATATTTT.